This T cell receptor (beta chain) appears in the sequencing data of a study of T cells in Graves' hyperthyroidism and ophthalmopathy. Germline V gives CDR1 LNHDA, CDR2 SQIVND (reference sequence). Trimming pared 3 bases from V and 3 bases from J, leaving 18 bases between. The CDR3 consists of 17 residues. What was amplified from RNA transcripts were TCR beta CDR3 regions. TCR CDR3 underwent first-round RT-PCR with the HTBI primer set. TCRdb used MiXCR to reprocess the multiplex PCR reads, holding one entry per CDR3 protein. This sample has more than 150,000 distinct CDR3 sequences; about 17% occur once, and the top ten carry 25% to 30%.

The chain employs TRBV19 and TRBJ1-5, with unresolved D. This receptor was identified in a woman aged 45 to 65 with Graves' hyperthyroidism. Source material: blood. The CDR3 bases are TGTGCCAGTAGTATGCGCGGATCGGTTAAAGCCAATCAGCCCCAGCATTTT. It specifies CASSMRGSVKANQPQHF. The full variable domain, completed using reference TRBV19 and TRBJ1-5, is DGGITQSPKYLFRKEGQNVTLSCEQNLNHDAMYWYRQDPGQGLRLIYYSQIVNDFQKGDIAEGYSVSREKKESFPLTVTSAQKNPTAFYLCASSMRGSVKANQPQHFGDGTRLSIL.